These 29 T cell receptor beta chains were all obtained from the same sample, sequenced in a study of blood T cell repertoires in COVID-19. Method: immunoSEQ multiplex PCR; TCRdb's copy keeps in-frame clones and lacks some. The data show 200,000 to 250,000 clones, under 90% seen once. Input material: peripheral blood. Receptors originate from a man aged 50-59 years with acute or convalescent COVID-19.

The gene calls are TRBV6-5 and TRBJ1-5; D is unresolved. Trimming took 6 bases from V and 0 from J, leaving 9 bases between them. CDR1 and CDR2 from the germline V gene are MNHEY and SVGAGI. CDR3 length: 14 residues. CDR3 protein: CASRAGNSNQPQHF. In nucleotides, the CDR3 is TGTGCCAGCAGGGCCGGGAATAGCAATCAGCCCCAGCATTTT.

The chain employs TRBV10-1 and TRBJ2-5; possibly TRBD1 for D (6 bases). This CDR3 is built from 15 residues. The V and J ends lost 3 bases and 5 bases respectively, with 16 bases between them. The V gene's germline CDR1 is WNHNN and CDR2 SYGVQD (reference sequence). Written as DNA, the CDR3 is TGCGCCAGCAGTGAAGGCAGGGGAAGGGTTGAGACCCAGTACTTC. Protein: CASSEGRGRVETQYF.

The CDR3 is CASSQFTGTLTYNSPLHF. As DNA, the CDR3 is TGCGCCAGCAGCCAATTCACCGGGACACTTACCTATAATTCACCCCTCCACTTT. The chain uses TRBV4-1 and TRBJ1-6; the D gene is possibly TRBD1 (6 bases). Looked up from germline, CDR1 is MGHRA and CDR2 is YSYEKL. V was clipped by 2 bases and J by 2 bases, with 16 bases between them. The CDR3 extends over 18 amino acids.

The chain joins TRBV11-3 to TRBJ1-1, with TRBD1 as a possible D gene (6 bases). The CDR3 covers 14 residues. Per the germline V gene, CDR1 is SGHNT and CDR2 is YENEEA. Trimming left V 2 bases short and J 1 base short, with 8 bases between. CDR3 amino acids: CASSLNRANTEAFF. DNA for the CDR3: TGTGCCAGCAGCTTAAACAGGGCGAACACTGAAGCTTTCTTT. Combining the CDR3 with reference TRBV11-3 and TRBJ1-1 gives the whole variable domain EAGVVQSPRYKIIEKKQPVAFWCNPISGHNTLYWYLQNLGQGPELLIRYENEEAVDDSQLPKDRFSAERLKGVDSTLKIQPAELGDSAVYLCASSLNRANTEAFFGQGTRLTVV.

The rearrangement joins TRBV5-1 to TRBJ2-3; 8 bases are a match to TRBD1. Trimming cost V 4 bases and J 1 base; bases outside gene matches: 8. Germline-derived CDR1 and CDR2 are SGHRS and YFSETQ. This CDR3 is 16 amino acids long. The CDR3 sequence is CASSAVLTGGTDTQYF. The CDR3 nucleotides are TGCGCCAGCAGCGCGGTTTTGACAGGGGGCACAGATACGCAGTATTTT.

The chain combines TRBV5-1 with TRBJ1-2; 7 nucleotides align to TRBD1. V trimming: 3 bases; J trimming: 8 bases; junction bases outside the gene matches: 4. The CDR3 totals 12 residues. CDR1 is SGHRS and CDR2 is YFSETQ in the germline V gene. In DNA, the CDR3 is TGCGCCAGCAGCTGGGTGGGACAGGGCTACACCTTC. Its protein product is CASSWVGQGYTF.

In its sample, this clone was seen a few times. The chain carries TRBV5-5 and TRBJ2-7; D unclear. The V end was cut by 2 bases, the J end by 2 bases, with 8 bases between. The CDR3 has 13 residues. Germline V gives CDR1 SGHKS, CDR2 YYEKEE (reference sequence). CDR3 protein: CASSFPGAYEQYF. DNA of the CDR3: TGTGCCAGCAGCTTCCCGGGTGCCTACGAGCAGTACTTC.

The chain joins TRBV2 to TRBJ2-7; D is perhaps TRBD1 (6 bases). Germline CDR1 and CDR2: SNHLY and FYNNEI. This CDR3 has 17 amino acids. The V end lost 4 bases, the J end lost 3 bases, and 22 bases lay between the germline ends. Here the CDR3 reads CASSVRRSVGHHYEQYF. DNA of the CDR3: TGTGCCAGCAGTGTTCGGAGGAGCGTGGGACATCACTACGAGCAGTACTTC.

The chain couples TRBV18 to TRBJ2-3; D gene unclear. V lost 0 bases to trimming and J lost 0 bases, with 7 bases between them. This CDR3 region has 15 residues. Germline CDR1 reads KGHSH; CDR2 reads LQKENI. DNA for the CDR3: TGTGCCAGCTCACCACCGGGCTTTAGCACAGATACGCAGTATTTT. Translation gives CASSPPGFSTDTQYF.

The chain is built from TRBV3-1 (or the pseudogene TRBV3-2) and TRBJ2-3, with D maybe TRBD1 (7 bases). The V and J ends lost 8 bases and 5 bases respectively, with 14 bases between them. Germline CDR1 and CDR2: LGHDT and YNNKEL (reference sequence). CDR3 length: 13 amino acids. CDR3 bases: TGTGCCAGCGCGGGACAGTGGGGAGATACGCAGTATTTT. It yields the protein CASAGQWGDTQYF.

This clone has just one count. The V and J genes are TRBV5-1 and TRBJ1-4; no clear D. V dropped 0 bases and J dropped 4 bases, with 7 bases sitting between them. Germline values: CDR1 SGHRS, CDR2 YFSETQ. This CDR3 comprises 14 residues. The CDR3 nucleotides are TGCGCCAGCAGCTTGGGGCGGTTTAATGAAAAACTGTTTTTT. Its protein product is CASSLGRFNEKLFF.

V and J are TRBV5-1 and TRBJ1-5; TRBD1 aligns across 9 bases. The trim removed 1 base at V and 7 bases at J, leaving 3 bases unmatched. The CDR3 is 14 residues long. The germline gives CDR1 SGHRS, CDR2 YFSETQ. Here the CDR3 DNA reads TGCGCCAGCAGCTTGACAGGGGGCCAGCAGCCCCAGCATTTT. This translates into CASSLTGGQQPQHF.

This clone was counted a few times. The chain is built from TRBV4-2 and TRBJ2-5, with 7 bases fitting TRBD1. V trimming: 4 bases; J trimming: 6 bases; junction bases outside the gene matches: 5. There are 13 residues in the CDR3. CDR1 is LGHNA, CDR2 YNFKEQ, per germline. This CDR3 is CASSPQGTKTQYF. The CDR3 nucleotides read TGTGCCAGCAGCCCACAGGGGACAAAGACCCAGTACTTC.

V and J are TRBV6-5 and TRBJ1-1; D is unclear. The V and J ends lost 7 bases and 10 bases respectively, with 16 bases between them. Germline V gives CDR1 MNHEY, CDR2 SVGAGI. The CDR3 is 12 amino acids. The CDR3 region has the DNA TGTGCCAGCACCTTAGGTTCCTCGGGAGCTTTCTTT. Translation: CASTLGSSGAFF.

The chain uses TRBV27 and TRBJ1-2, with D possibly matching TRBD1 (6 bases). V was pared by 4 bases and J by 4 bases, with 13 bases between. CDR3 length: 14 residues. CDR1 and CDR2 from the germline V gene are MNHEY and SMNVEV (reference sequence). CDR3 region: CASSSGGSGYGYTF. The CDR3 DNA is TGTGCCAGCAGTTCGGGGGGCTCGGGCTATGGCTACACCTTC.

V usage is TRBV5-1 and J usage is TRBJ2-6, with D hard to call. Germline CDR1 reads SGHRS; CDR2 reads YFSETQ. The CDR3 is 15 residues long. The V end lost 1 base, the J end lost 2 bases, and 7 bases lay between the germline ends. CDR3 DNA sequence: TGCGCCAGCAGCTTGCAAAGAGCTGGGGCCAACGTCCTGACTTTC. Amino acids: CASSLQRAGANVLTF.

The chain carries TRBV5-4 and TRBJ1-5; D remains unclear. Germline V lookup: CDR1 SGHNT, CDR2 YYREEE (reference sequence). The CDR3 is 14 residues long. V gave up 4 bases and J gave up 5 bases, with 13 bases separating them. The DNA of the CDR3 is TGTGCCAGCAGCCACGGCGGGGAGCATCAGCCCCAGCATTTT. This gives the protein CASSHGGEHQPQHF.

The chain combines TRBV9 with TRBJ1-6; D call uncertain. The CDR3 totals 13 residues. Trimming removed 0 bases from V and 7 bases from J, with 5 bases in between. Germline values: CDR1 SGDLS, CDR2 YYNGEE. The CDR3 nucleotides are TGTGCCAGCAGCGTAGATACAAATTCACCCCTCCACTTT. Translation: CASSVDTNSPLHF.

The rearrangement uses TRBV19 and TRBJ2-5; 11 bases match TRBD1. CDR1 is LNHDA, CDR2 SQIVND, per germline (reference sequence). V trimming: 4 bases; J trimming: 5 bases; junction bases outside the gene matches: 6. This CDR3 is 15 amino acids long. The DNA of the CDR3 is TGTGCCAGTAGTACGGACAGGGGGCGACGGGAGACCCAGTACTTC. The encoded protein is CASSTDRGRRETQYF.

This rearrangement joins TRBV28 to TRBJ1-5; a possible D gene is TRBD1 (5 bases). Germline CDR1 MDHEN, CDR2 SYDVKM. CDR3 length equals 14 residues. The V and J ends lost 7 bases and 2 bases respectively, with 12 bases between them. The CDR3, as DNA: TGTGCCAGCATAGGAGGGGAGGGCAATCAGCCCCAGCATTTT. Translating gives CASIGGEGNQPQHF. Based on the CDR3 plus reference TRBV28 and TRBJ1-5, the full variable domain is DVKVTQSSRYLVKRTGEKVFLECVQDMDHENMFWYRQDPGLGLRLIYFSYDVKMKEKGDIPEGYSVSREKKERFSLILESASTNQTSMYLCASIGGEGNQPQHFGDGTRLSIL.

V is TRBV19 and J is TRBJ1-4; no reliable D call. Germline V gives CDR1 LNHDA, CDR2 SQIVND (reference sequence). This CDR3 is 13 amino acids long. The V end was cut by 11 bases, the J end by 4 bases, with 14 bases between. The CDR3 nucleotides read TGTGCCGCTCAGGCGGGGATTAATGAAAAACTGTTTTTT. Translating it yields CAAQAGINEKLFF.

This chain links TRBV5-4 with TRBJ2-5, with D possibly TRBD1 on 5 matching bases. The V and J ends lost 0 bases and 6 bases respectively, with 9 bases between them. CDR1 SGHNT and CDR2 YYREEE come from the germline V gene (reference sequence). CDR3 size: 13 residues. The CDR3 region has the DNA TGTGCCAGCAGCTTGGGGGGCGAACAGACCCAGTACTTC. Protein: CASSLGGEQTQYF.

This clone has a single count. The J gene is TRBJ1-6, the V gene TRBV6-5; D gene unclear. This CDR3 contains 14 residues. V was trimmed by 2 bases and J by 6 bases, leaving 8 bases between them. CDR1 and CDR2 (germline): MNHEY, SVGAGI. This CDR3 is CASSYRGSNSPLHF. CDR3 DNA: TGTGCCAGCAGTTACCGAGGGAGTAATTCACCCCTCCACTTT.

This clone showed up just once. The rearrangement joins TRBV10-2 to TRBJ1-1, with TRBD1 matching 8 bases. The trim removed 3 bases at V and 5 bases at J, leaving 2 bases unmatched. CDR1 is WSHSY, CDR2 SAAADI, per germline. The CDR3 totals 13 residues. The CDR3 bases are TGCGCCAGCAGTGAACAGGGGGGGACTGAAGCTTTCTTT. Residues: CASSEQGGTEAFF.

The J gene is TRBJ2-7, the V gene TRBV3-1 (or the pseudogene TRBV3-2), with D unresolved. Trimming took off 3 bases at V and 0 bases at J, with 12 bases between the two ends. Looked up from germline, CDR1 is LGHDT and CDR2 is YNNKEL (reference sequence). This CDR3 contains 15 residues. This CDR3 is CASSQSAISSYEQYF. The DNA for the CDR3 is TGTGCCAGCAGCCAGTCAGCGATTTCCTCCTACGAGCAGTACTTC.

The rearrangement joins TRBV19 to TRBJ2-3; unclear D gene. Trimming cost V 2 bases and J 0 bases, with 6 bases left between them. The germline CDR1 and CDR2 sequences are LNHDA and SQIVND (reference sequence). CDR3 size: 14 residues. CDR3 sequence reads: CASSITDSTDTQYF. CDR3 bases: TGTGCCAGTAGTATAACAGATAGCACAGATACGCAGTATTTT.

The V gene is TRBV18, the J gene TRBJ1-6; TRBD1 is a possible D gene (5 bases). Germline-derived CDR1 and CDR2 are KGHSH and LQKENI. The CDR3 is made up of 15 amino acids. V lost 5 bases and J 6 bases, leaving 14 bases between the germline ends. DNA for the CDR3: TGTGCCAGCTCATCCCGGCCAGGGCCTAATTCACCCCTCCACTTT. Its protein is CASSSRPGPNSPLHF.

The CDR3 DNA is TGTGCCTGGAGCCTCACAGGGTCTGGGGCCAACGTCCTGACTTTC. Translating gives CAWSLTGSGANVLTF. This rearrangement joins TRBV30 to TRBJ2-6; TRBD1 is a possible D gene (6 bases). Germline V lookup: CDR1 GTSNPN, CDR2 SVGIG (reference sequence). This CDR3 is 15 amino acids long. Between the trimmed V and J ends, which lost 3 bases and 1 base, there was a span of 10 bases.

This clone was found once. The V gene is TRBV4-1, the J gene TRBJ1-1; a weak D match, TRBD1 (5 bases). Per the germline V gene, CDR1 is MGHRA and CDR2 is YSYEKL. Trimming shortened V by 4 bases and J by 3 bases, and 12 bases separated the two germline ends. This CDR3 comprises 14 residues. The DNA of the CDR3 is TGCGCCAGCAGCCCCACGGACACCTACACTGAAGCTTTCTTT. Translating gives CASSPTDTYTEAFF.